The T cell receptor (beta chain) under discussion was sequenced for a study of T cells in Graves' hyperthyroidism and ophthalmopathy. Study results and caveats: A median about 6.5 months before onset, the model predicted ophthalmopathy. Most clonotypes expanded in thyroid above 0.001 were likewise present in blood.

To note about this clonotype: Its antigen is undetermined.

The CDR3 has 15 residues. The germline gives CDR1 MNHEY, CDR2 SMNVEV (reference sequence). V was pared by 2 bases and J by 4 bases, with 15 bases between. TCR beta CDR3 regions were amplified from RNA. First-round RT-PCR of the TCR CDR3 relied on the HTBI primer set. TCRdb redid the calling of the multiplex PCR reads with MiXCR, one entry per CDR3 protein. The sample has 400,000 or so distinct CDR3 sequences, more than 12% seen once. The chain carries TRBV27 and TRBJ2-7; D uncertain. This sequence originates from a man aged 45-60 years with Graves' ophthalmopathy. What was sequenced was blood. CDR3 sequence (DNA): TGTGCCAGCAGTTTACGATCAGGACGGGTTTACGAGCAGTACTTC. The encoded protein is CASSLRSGRVYEQYF.